This T cell receptor (beta chain) was sequenced for a study of T cell responses to AZD1222 COVID-19 vaccine. Study-level points and caveats: Of spike-specific TCRs, nearly half reportedly target regions left unmutated in variants.

Comment on this clone: Its antigen is as yet unknown.

Using immunoSEQ multiplex PCR, the repertoire was profiled, and TCRdb retains in-frame clones only, with some absent. The sample yields approximately 100,000 clones, roughly nine tenths seen once. Germline V CDR1 and CDR2: SGHRS, YFSETQ. V lost 4 bases to trimming and J lost 4 bases; unmatched junction nucleotides: 6. This CDR3 region has 14 residues. The V call is TRBV5-1, the J call TRBJ2-3; TRBD2 agrees at 7 bases. The source was peripheral blood, collected 28 days after the second AZD1222 dose. The receptor was isolated from an adult who received the AZD1222 COVID-19 vaccine. The CDR3 region is CASSPGTTPDTQYF. DNA of the CDR3: TGCGCCAGCAGCCCCGGGACTACTCCAGATACGCAGTATTTT.